What follows are 14 T cell receptor beta chains derived from one specimen sequenced in a study of Tregs in tolerant kidney transplant recipients. Repertoires were generated with immunoSEQ multiplex PCR, while TCRdb's copy carries only in-frame clones and drops some. The profile shows roughly 50,000 clones, approximately 89% of them singletons. Mixed chimerism was transient after nonmyeloablative marrow transplants from related graft donors. The source was CD8+ T cells from blood (PBMCs), collected 12 months after the transplant. The source is a human patient who received a combined kidney and bone marrow transplant. Some of these T cells may belong to the graft donor.

The chain is built from TRBV4-1 and TRBJ2-3; 7 bases match TRBD1. CDR3 length equals 15 residues. Germline CDR1 is MGHRA and CDR2 is YSYEKL. With 5 bases clipped from V and 5 bases from J, the junction kept 10 bases outside the gene matches. Written as DNA, the CDR3 is TGCGCCAGCAGCTCGATTCAGGGGGAAGGAGATACGCAGTATTTT. It codes for CASSSIQGEGDTQYF.

The chain is built from TRBV19 and TRBJ1-3, with D unclear. Germline CDR1 reads LNHDA; CDR2 reads SQIVND (reference sequence). The germline V and J ends were trimmed by 6 bases and 0 bases, with 12 bases remaining between them. This CDR3 region has 15 residues. The CDR3: CASSLSQNSGNTIYF. In nucleotides, the CDR3 is TGTGCCAGTAGCCTTAGTCAAAACTCTGGAAACACCATATATTTT.

The V gene is TRBV6-4, the J gene TRBJ1-2; the match to TRBD1 covers 10 bases. Germline V lookup: CDR1 MRHNA, CDR2 SNTAGT. The CDR3 loop spans 14 amino acids. V shed 6 bases and J 6 bases; nucleotides not matched to a gene: 7. This chain's CDR3 is CASRPDGTGDGYTF. The DNA for the CDR3 is TGTGCCAGCAGACCGGACGGGACAGGGGATGGCTACACCTTC.

This chain connects TRBV2 to TRBJ1-5; D gene uncertain. V dropped 3 bases and J dropped 1 base, with 7 bases sitting between them. There are 14 residues in the CDR3. Germline V lookup: CDR1 SNHLY, CDR2 FYNNEI. In DNA form, the CDR3 reads TGTGCCAGCAGTGAGGGCTGGAGCAATCAGCCCCAGCATTTT. Amino acid sequence: CASSEGWSNQPQHF.

The chain joins TRBV11-2 to TRBJ1-2; TRBD1 might be the D (5 bases). The length of the CDR3 is 14 residues. Germline loops: CDR1 SGHAT, CDR2 FQNNGV. V lost 1 base and J 4 bases, leaving 10 bases between the germline ends. This CDR3 reads CASSLGQGTYGYTF. Here the CDR3 DNA reads TGTGCCAGCAGCTTAGGTCAGGGTACCTATGGCTACACCTTC.

A single count supports this clone. The rearrangement joins TRBV28 to TRBJ2-5, with 8 nucleotides matching TRBD1. CDR1 is MDHEN, CDR2 SYDVKM, per germline. V shed 2 bases and J 4 bases; nucleotides not matched to a gene: 9. The CDR3 length is 16 residues. The CDR3 region is CASSLADRDPRETQYF. Here the CDR3 DNA reads TGTGCCAGCAGTTTAGCGGACAGGGATCCGCGAGAGACCCAGTACTTC.

This rearrangement joins TRBV13 to TRBJ2-5, with TRBD2 matching 7 bases. V lost 0 bases to trimming and J lost 5 bases; unmatched junction nucleotides: 3. Germline V lookup: CDR1 PRHDT, CDR2 FYEKMQ (reference sequence). This CDR3 is built from 14 residues. The CDR3 sequence: CASSLGRGGETQYF. The CDR3 DNA sequence: TGTGCCAGCAGCTTAGGCCGGGGAGGGGAGACCCAGTACTTC.

The sample holds one count of this clone. Distinct nucleotide sequences in the sample also encode this CDR3. The CDR3 here is CASSLSTGLGSPLHF. For the CDR3, the DNA is TGTGCCAGCAGTTTATCTACAGGTCTGGGGTCCCCCCTCCACTTT. The genes are TRBV27 and TRBJ1-6; D is possibly TRBD1 (5 bases). Germline CDR1 MNHEY, CDR2 SMNVEV (reference sequence). V lost 0 bases, J lost 13 bases, and 16 bases lay in between. This CDR3 is built from 15 residues.

The chain joins TRBV27 to TRBJ1-2; TRBD1 aligns across 12 bases. Germline CDR1 is MNHEY and CDR2 is SMNVEV (reference sequence). The length of the CDR3 is 17 residues. V lost 2 bases, J lost 1 base, and 5 bases stayed unmatched. The CDR3 DNA reads as TGTGCCAGCAGTTTAGGGACAGGGGGCCCCCTTAACTATGGCTACACCTTC. Residues: CASSLGTGGPLNYGYTF.

This chain connects TRBV27 to TRBJ2-7, with D possibly being TRBD2 (6 bases). The V end lost 6 bases, the J end lost 2 bases, and 14 bases lay between the germline ends. Germline V CDR1 and CDR2: MNHEY, SMNVEV (reference sequence). This CDR3 spans 14 amino acids. CDR3 sequence: CASRQLTGAYEQYF. Here the CDR3 DNA reads TGTGCCAGCAGACAATTAACGGGAGCCTACGAGCAGTACTTC.

The V and J genes are TRBV6-4 and TRBJ2-1; 7 bases match TRBD1. Trimming at V came to 3 bases and at J to 2 bases, leaving 13 bases not matched to a gene. The CDR3 has 18 residues. CDR1 and CDR2 (germline): MRHNA, SNTAGT. The DNA for the CDR3 is TGTGCCAGCAGTGAATCGGGTCAAGGGGGCAAAACCTACAATGAGCAGTTCTTC. This codes for CASSESGQGGKTYNEQFF.

The CDR3 bases are TGTGCCAGCAGCGCCGAATCCGGGACCTACGAGCAGTACTTC. It encodes CASSAESGTYEQYF. V gene TRBV7-6 combines with J gene TRBJ2-7; perhaps TRBD2 as D (5 bases). The length of the CDR3 is 14 residues. V lost 5 bases, J lost 2 bases, and 13 bases lay in between. CDR1 and CDR2 (germline): SGHVS, FNYEAQ.

This chain links TRBV13 with TRBJ1-4; no clear D gene. CDR1 is PRHDT, CDR2 FYEKMQ, per germline (reference sequence). This CDR3 region has 12 residues. The V end lost 3 bases, the J end lost 12 bases, and 11 bases lay between the germline ends. CDR3 sequence reads: CASSLTRGELFF. The CDR3 DNA reads TGTGCCAGCAGCTTGACCCGGGGAGAACTGTTTTTT.

This rearrangement joins TRBV6-5 to TRBJ2-7; 9 bases line up with TRBD1. The CDR3 loop spans 15 amino acids. V shed 0 bases and J 6 bases; nucleotides not matched to a gene: 6. CDR1 and CDR2 (germline): MNHEY, SVGAGI. The CDR3 reads CASSYSPQGAFEQYF. In DNA, the CDR3 is TGTGCCAGCAGTTACTCCCCACAGGGGGCCTTCGAGCAGTACTTC.